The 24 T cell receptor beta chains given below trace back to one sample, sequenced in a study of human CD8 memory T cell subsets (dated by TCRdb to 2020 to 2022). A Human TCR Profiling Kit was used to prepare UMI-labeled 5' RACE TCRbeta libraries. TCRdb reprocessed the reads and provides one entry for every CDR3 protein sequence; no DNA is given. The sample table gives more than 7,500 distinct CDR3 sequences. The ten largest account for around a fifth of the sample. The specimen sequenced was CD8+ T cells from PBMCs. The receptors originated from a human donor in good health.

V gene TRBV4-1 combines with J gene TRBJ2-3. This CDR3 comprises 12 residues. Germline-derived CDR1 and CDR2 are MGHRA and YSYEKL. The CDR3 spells CASSQVLDTQYF.

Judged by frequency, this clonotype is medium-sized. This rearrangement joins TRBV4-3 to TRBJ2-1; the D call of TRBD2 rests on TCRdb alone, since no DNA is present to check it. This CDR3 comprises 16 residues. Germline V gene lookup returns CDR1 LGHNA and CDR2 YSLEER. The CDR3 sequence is CASSQEAGGSYNEQFF.

This CDR3 reads CSVEVASGRTMNEQFF. The V gene is TRBV29-1, the J gene TRBJ2-1; TCRdb's D gene call, TRBD2, goes unchecked for lack of DNA. Germline loops: CDR1 SQVTM, CDR2 ANQGSEA. The CDR3 has 16 residues.

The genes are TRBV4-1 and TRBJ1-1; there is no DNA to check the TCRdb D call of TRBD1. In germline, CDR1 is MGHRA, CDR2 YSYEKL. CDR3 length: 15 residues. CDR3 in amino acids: CASSPDRGRHTEAFF.

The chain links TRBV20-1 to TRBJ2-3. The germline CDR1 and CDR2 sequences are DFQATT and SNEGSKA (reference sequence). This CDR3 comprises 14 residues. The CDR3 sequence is CSARGNSLTDTQYF.

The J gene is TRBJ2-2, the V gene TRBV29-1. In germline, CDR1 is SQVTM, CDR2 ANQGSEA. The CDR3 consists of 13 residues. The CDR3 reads CSVLGTNTGELFF.

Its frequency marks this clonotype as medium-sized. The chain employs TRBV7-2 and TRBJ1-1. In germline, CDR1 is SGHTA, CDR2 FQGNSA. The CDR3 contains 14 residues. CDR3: CASSLGTGNTEAFF.

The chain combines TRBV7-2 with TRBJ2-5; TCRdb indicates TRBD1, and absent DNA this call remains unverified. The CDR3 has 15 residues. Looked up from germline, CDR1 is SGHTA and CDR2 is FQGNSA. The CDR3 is CASSLGPGPEETQYF.

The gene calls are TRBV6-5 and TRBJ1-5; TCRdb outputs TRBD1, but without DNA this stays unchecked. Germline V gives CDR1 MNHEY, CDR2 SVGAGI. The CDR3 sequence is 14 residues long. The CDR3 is CASRAQGESQPQHF.

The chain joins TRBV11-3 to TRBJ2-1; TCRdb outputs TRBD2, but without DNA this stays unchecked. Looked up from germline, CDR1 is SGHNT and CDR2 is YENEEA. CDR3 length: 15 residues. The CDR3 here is CASSPRMGEGQEQFF. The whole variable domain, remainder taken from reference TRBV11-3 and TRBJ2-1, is EAGVVQSPRYKIIEKKQPVAFWCNPISGHNTLYWYLQNLGQGPELLIRYENEEAVDDSQLPKDRFSAERLKGVDSTLKIQPAELGDSAVYLCASSPRMGEGQEQFFGPGTRLTVL.

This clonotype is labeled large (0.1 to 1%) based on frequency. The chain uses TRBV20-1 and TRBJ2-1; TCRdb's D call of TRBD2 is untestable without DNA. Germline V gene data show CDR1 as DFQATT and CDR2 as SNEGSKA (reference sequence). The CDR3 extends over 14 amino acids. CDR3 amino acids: CSARLLAGVNEQFF.

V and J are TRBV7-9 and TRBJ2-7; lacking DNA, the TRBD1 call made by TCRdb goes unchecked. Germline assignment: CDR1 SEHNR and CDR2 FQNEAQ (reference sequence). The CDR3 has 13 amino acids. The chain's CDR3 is CASSPKTGQGEYF.

CDR3 region: CASSDRQGTEAFF. The J gene is TRBJ1-1, the V gene TRBV27; TCRdb gives TRBD1 as the D gene, but with no DNA this cannot be confirmed. This CDR3 has 13 residues. Germline CDR1 reads MNHEY; CDR2 reads SMNVEV (reference sequence).

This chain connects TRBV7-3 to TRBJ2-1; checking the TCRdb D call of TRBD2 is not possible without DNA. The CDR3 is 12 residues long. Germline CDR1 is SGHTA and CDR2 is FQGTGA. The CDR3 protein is CASSFTGSEQFF.

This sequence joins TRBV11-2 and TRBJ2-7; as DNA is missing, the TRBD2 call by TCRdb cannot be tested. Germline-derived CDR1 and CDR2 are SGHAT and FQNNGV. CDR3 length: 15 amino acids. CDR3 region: CASSLVTGVMDEQYF.

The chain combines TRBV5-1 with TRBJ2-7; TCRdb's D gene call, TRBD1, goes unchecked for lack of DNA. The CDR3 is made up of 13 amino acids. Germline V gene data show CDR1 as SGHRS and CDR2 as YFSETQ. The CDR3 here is CASSFGTTYEQYF.

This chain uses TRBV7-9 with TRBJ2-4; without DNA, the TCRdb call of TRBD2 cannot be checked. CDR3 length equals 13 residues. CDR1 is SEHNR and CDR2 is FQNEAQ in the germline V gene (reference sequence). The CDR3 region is CASSLALGTYQYF.

The CDR3 reads CSAGGLRQTSHEQYF. The chain links TRBV20-1 to TRBJ2-7; TCRdb lists TRBD1, though no DNA is available to test this call. The CDR3 is 15 amino acids. Germline values: CDR1 DFQATT, CDR2 SNEGSKA (reference sequence).

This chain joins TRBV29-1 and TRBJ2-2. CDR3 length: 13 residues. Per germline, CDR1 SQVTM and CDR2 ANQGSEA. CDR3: CSVRHAQTGELFF.

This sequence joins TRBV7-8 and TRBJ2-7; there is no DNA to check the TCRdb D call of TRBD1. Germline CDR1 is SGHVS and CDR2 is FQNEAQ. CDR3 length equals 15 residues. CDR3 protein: CASTNSDRPSYEQYF.

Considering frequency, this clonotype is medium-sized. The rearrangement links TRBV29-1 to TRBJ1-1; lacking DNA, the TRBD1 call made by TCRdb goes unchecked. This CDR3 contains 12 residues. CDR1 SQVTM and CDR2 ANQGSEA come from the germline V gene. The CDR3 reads CSGMGLHTEAFF.

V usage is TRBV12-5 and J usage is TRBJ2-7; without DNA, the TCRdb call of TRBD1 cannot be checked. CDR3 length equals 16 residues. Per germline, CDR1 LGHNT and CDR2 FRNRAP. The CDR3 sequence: CASGLGQGEASYEQYF.

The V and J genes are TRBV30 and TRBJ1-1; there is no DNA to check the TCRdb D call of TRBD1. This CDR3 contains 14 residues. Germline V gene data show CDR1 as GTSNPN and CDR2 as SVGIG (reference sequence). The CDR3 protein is CAWRSRDKRGAAFF.

The CDR3 region is CASSVPSYGYTF. The chain recombines TRBV9 with TRBJ1-2. CDR3 size: 12 residues. The germline V gene encodes CDR1 SGDLS and CDR2 YYNGEE.